Following are 10 T cell receptor beta chains from one sample sequenced in a study of T cell responses to AZD1222 COVID-19 vaccine. The table came from immunoSEQ multiplex PCR; TCRdb's copy has only in-frame clones and leaves some out. The data hold around 80,000 clones, with about four fifths observed a single time. Specimen: peripheral blood, collected 28 days after the second AZD1222 dose. These receptors all stem from an adult who received the AZD1222 COVID-19 vaccine.

The rearrangement links TRBV4-2 to TRBJ1-2; 7 bases are a match to TRBD1. The V segment lost 0 bases and the J segment 4 bases; nucleotides outside the gene matches: 5. The CDR3 has 15 residues. Germline V gives CDR1 LGHNA, CDR2 YNFKEQ. The CDR3 sequence: CASSQDLTGIYGYTF. CDR3 DNA sequence: TGTGCCAGCAGCCAAGATTTGACAGGGATCTATGGCTACACCTTC.

The table lists this clone with a count of one. The chain uses TRBV29-1 and TRBJ2-7; D remains unclear. The CDR3 has 12 amino acids. Trimming left V 3 bases short and J 2 bases short, with 8 bases between. Germline lookup yields CDR1 SQVTM and CDR2 ANQGSEA. The CDR3 loop reads CSVERTPYEQYF. The CDR3 nucleotides are TGCAGCGTTGAGCGGACGCCCTACGAGCAGTACTTC.

This clone was seen more than once but under ten times. The genes are TRBV6-5 and TRBJ1-4; weak D call: TRBD1 (5 bases). Trimming took 6 bases from V and 2 from J, leaving 13 bases between them. CDR1 MNHEY and CDR2 SVGAGI come from the germline V gene. CDR3 length: 15 amino acids. The CDR3 DNA follows: TGTGCCAGCAGGATGTTTGGGGGGACTAATGAAAAACTGTTTTTT. Translation gives CASRMFGGTNEKLFF.

This chain connects TRBV11-2 to TRBJ1-3, with a weak D call TRBD1 (6 bases). Trimming cost V 8 bases and J 4 bases, with 24 bases left between them. Germline CDR1 and CDR2: SGHAT and FQNNGV. The CDR3 runs 17 residues. This CDR3 is CASSFVVDRSGGNTIYF. The CDR3 region has the DNA TGTGCCAGCTCCTTCGTGGTAGACAGGTCCGGAGGAAACACCATATATTTT.

This sequence joins TRBV5-4 and TRBJ2-7; 7 nucleotides align to TRBD1. The germline gives CDR1 SGHNT, CDR2 YYREEE (reference sequence). The CDR3 has 13 residues. The V gene end was trimmed by 0 bases and the J gene end by 5 bases; junction bases not matched to a gene: 2. The CDR3 sequence: CASSLDRGHEQYF. For the CDR3, the DNA is TGTGCCAGCAGCTTGGACAGGGGCCACGAGCAGTACTTC.

V gene TRBV5-6 combines with J gene TRBJ2-1; D gene unclear. This CDR3 spans 13 amino acids. V lost 2 bases and J 1 base, leaving 4 bases between the germline ends. Germline loops: CDR1 SGHDT, CDR2 YYEEEE. The CDR3 is CASSFDSYNEQFF. As DNA, the CDR3 is TGTGCCAGCAGCTTTGATTCCTACAATGAGCAGTTCTTC.

The chain links TRBV4-1 to TRBJ2-1, with 12 bases that match TRBD2. The V segment lost 1 base and the J segment 9 bases; nucleotides outside the gene matches: 7. Germline loops: CDR1 MGHRA, CDR2 YSYEKL. The CDR3 is made up of 16 amino acids. The DNA of the CDR3 is TGCGCCAGCAGCCAAGCCGCGACTAGCGGGAGTACTGAGCAGTTCTTC. Translation: CASSQAATSGSTEQFF.

The V gene is TRBV2, the J gene TRBJ2-2; D gene uncertain. Trimming took off 6 bases at V and 1 base at J, with 9 bases between the two ends. The CDR3 is 14 amino acids. Germline CDR1 SNHLY, CDR2 FYNNEI. The CDR3 DNA reads as TGTGCCAGCAGGGAGAGCAGGAACACCGGGGAGCTGTTTTTT. This encodes CASRESRNTGELFF.

This chain joins TRBV30 and TRBJ1-2, with D perhaps TRBD1 (6 bases). V gave up 5 bases and J gave up 4 bases, with 17 bases separating them. Looked up from germline, CDR1 is GTSNPN and CDR2 is SVGIG (reference sequence). CDR3 size: 14 residues. The CDR3 sequence: CAWEGFTGSYGYTF. CDR3 sequence (DNA): TGTGCCTGGGAAGGGTTTACAGGGAGCTATGGCTACACCTTC. The whole variable domain, remainder taken from reference TRBV30 and TRBJ1-2, is SQTIHQWPATLVQPVGSPLSLECTVEGTSNPNLYWYRQAAGRGLQLLFYSVGIGQISSEVPQNLSASRPQDRQFILSSKKLLLSDSGFYLCAWEGFTGSYGYTFGSGTRLTVV.

This chain joins TRBV15 and TRBJ1-5; D call uncertain. Germline V gene lookup returns CDR1 LNHNV and CDR2 YYDKDF (reference sequence). This CDR3 is 14 amino acids long. Trimming took off 1 base at V and 0 bases at J, with 4 bases between the two ends. The CDR3 bases are TGTGCCACCAGCAGAGCGGCTAGCAATCAGCCCCAGCATTTT. Translating gives CATSRAASNQPQHF.